These T cell receptor beta chains were read from a single sample in a study of regulatory T cells in long-lasting Graves disease. In TCRdb, the multiplex PCR reads were re-called with MiXCR into one record per CDR3 protein. Altogether more than 350,000 distinct CDR3 sequences are present, approximately 15% being singletons, with the ten largest covering approximately 16%. These data were likewise used in another study, on T cells in Graves' hyperthyroidism and ophthalmopathy.

The sequencing used peripheral blood mononuclear cells (PBMCs), collected at new diagnosis, from a patient treated with antithyroid drugs. Receptors were obtained from a woman in her 30s with Graves disease. CDR3s include the opening cysteine and the closing phenylalanine or tryptophan. A D gene is named only where the DNA matches it firmly. Part of the rows lack a size; the others show once, few, many or a class for expanded clones.

v_call	clone_size	j_call	d_call	cdr3_aa	cdr3_nt
TRBV5-1	many	TRBJ2-7	NA	CASSDTDRSYEQYF	TGCGCCAGCAGCGATACGGACAGATCCTACGAGCAGTACTTC
TRBV19	NA	TRBJ1-1	NA	CASAHGVEAFF	TGTGCCTCTGCCCATGGCGTAGAAGCTTTCTTT
TRBV5-1	many	TRBJ1-5	NA	CASSKDNQPQHF	TGCGCCAGCAGCAAGGACAATCAGCCCCAGCATTTT
TRBV3-1	NA	TRBJ2-7	TRBD1	CASSQVGTGGEEQYF	TGTGCCAGCAGCCAAGTCGGGACAGGGGGCGAAGAGCAGTACTTC
TRBV2	few	TRBJ1-6	NA	CASRAGRRTDNSPLHF	TGTGCCAGCAGGGCGGGACGGAGGACCGATAATTCACCCCTCCACTTT
TRBV19	NA	TRBJ1-3	NA	CASSNPRGKFGNTIYF	TGTGCCAGTAGTAACCCCAGGGGAAAATTTGGAAACACCATATATTTT
TRBV18	many	TRBJ2-1	TRBD2	CASSPLAGGPDNEQFF	TGTGCCAGCTCACCTTTAGCGGGCGGACCCGACAATGAGCAGTTCTTC
TRBV10-3	few	TRBJ2-7	TRBD2	CAIRSGDEQYF	TGTGCCATCCGTAGCGGGGACGAGCAGTACTTC
TRBV6-1	many	TRBJ2-1	TRBD2	CASSMREAWNEQFF	TGTGCCAGCTCGATGCGGGAGGCCTGGAATGAGCAGTTCTTC
TRBV27	many	TRBJ2-1	TRBD1	CASSDRDRGYNEQFF	TGTGCCAGCAGTGACCGAGACAGGGGTTACAATGAGCAGTTCTTC
TRBV27	many	TRBJ2-2	NA	CASSLSTEGIGELFF	TGTGCCAGCAGTTTATCAACAGAGGGTATCGGGGAGCTGTTTTTT
TRBV2	NA	TRBJ2-5	NA	CASRNPRGPETQYF	TGTGCCAGCAGGAACCCCCGGGGCCCAGAGACCCAGTACTTC
TRBV4-1	many	TRBJ2-1	NA	CASSWVPGDEQFF	TGCGCCAGCAGTTGGGTACCCGGGGATGAGCAGTTCTTC
TRBV2	many	TRBJ1-2	NA	CASNGLNYGYTF	TGTGCCAGCAACGGACTTAACTATGGCTACACCTTC
TRBV24-1	few	TRBJ2-3	NA	CATSVQGNTDTQYF	TGTGCCACCAGTGTCCAGGGGAACACAGATACGCAGTATTTT
TRBV6-1	many	TRBJ2-5	TRBD2	CASKEAGGGETQYF	TGTGCCAGCAAAGAAGCGGGGGGGGGAGAGACCCAGTACTTC
TRBV3-1	many	TRBJ2-1	NA	CASSQTSNEQFF	TGTGCCAGCAGCCAAACAAGTAATGAGCAGTTCTTC
TRBV20-1	many	TRBJ2-7	NA	CSARDWLASYEQYF	TGCAGTGCTAGAGATTGGCTAGCCTCGTACGAGCAGTACTTC
TRBV28	many	TRBJ2-1	TRBD1	CASRSDRGKSNEQFF	TGTGCCAGCAGGTCTGACAGGGGAAAAAGTAATGAGCAGTTCTTC
TRBV20-1	NA	TRBJ2-5	TRBD2	CSVHRGGWEETQYF	TGCAGTGTTCATCGCGGGGGGTGGGAGGAGACCCAGTACTTC
TRBV5-1	NA	TRBJ1-1	NA	CASSLDGGKAFF	TGCGCCAGCAGCTTGGATGGGGGGAAAGCTTTCTTT
TRBV20-1	many	TRBJ2-7	NA	CSARDPVGGVNYEQYF	TGCAGTGCTAGAGATCCCGTAGGCGGGGTGAACTACGAGCAGTACTTC
TRBV7-9	few	TRBJ2-5	TRBD2	CASRRGLAGVRETQYF	TGTGCCAGCAGGAGAGGGTTAGCGGGAGTACGAGAGACCCAGTACTTC
TRBV7-3	many	TRBJ2-1	TRBD2	CASSLTVRTSGPGTNNEQFF	TGTGCCAGCAGCTTGACCGTCCGGACTAGCGGACCTGGGACAAACAATGAGCAGTTCTTC
TRBV27	few	TRBJ1-2	NA	CASAARPNYGYTF	TGTGCCAGCGCTGCGCGGCCGAACTATGGCTACACCTTC
TRBV29-1	few	TRBJ2-3	TRBD2	CSVKTSVPDTQYF	TGCAGCGTCAAGACTAGCGTGCCAGATACGCAGTATTTT
TRBV3-1	many	TRBJ2-5	NA	CASSPGRARQETQYF	TGTGCCAGCAGCCCCGGTAGAGCACGGCAAGAGACCCAGTACTTC
TRBV5-6	NA	TRBJ2-2	NA	CASSSYNGELFF	TGTGCCAGCAGCTCCTACAACGGGGAGCTGTTTTTT
TRBV29-1	many	TRBJ1-3	TRBD1	CSVLQGTRGNTIYF	TGCAGCGTTCTACAGGGGACAAGAGGAAACACCATATATTTT
TRBV6-2/TRBV6-3	many	TRBJ1-2	TRBD1	CASSYSWDSPNYGYTF	TGTGCCAGCAGTTACTCCTGGGACAGCCCCAACTATGGCTACACCTTC
TRBV11-2	many	TRBJ1-3	NA	CASSSHRADSGNTIYF	TGTGCCAGCAGCTCGCACAGGGCTGACTCTGGAAACACCATATATTTT
TRBV6-1	few	TRBJ2-2	TRBD1	CASRSRTGGITGELFF	TGTGCCAGCAGATCCCGGACAGGGGGTATCACCGGGGAGCTGTTTTTT
TRBV19	NA	TRBJ2-5	TRBD2	CASSPKGAGPQETQYF	TGTGCCAGTAGTCCCAAAGGAGCGGGACCGCAAGAGACCCAGTACTTC
TRBV12-3/TRBV12-4	many	TRBJ2-4	NA	CASSNRGSKNIQYF	TGTGCCAGCAGTAACCGGGGAAGCAAAAACATTCAGTACTTC